This T cell receptor (beta chain) was obtained from a study of identical twins. MiXCR, applied by TCRdb to the 5' RACE reads, yields one record per CDR3 protein. The profile shows 1.5 million to 2 million distinct CDR3 sequences, 25% to 35% of them singletons. V lost 4 bases to trimming and J lost 0 bases; unmatched junction nucleotides: 4. Germline V gene data show CDR1 as SGHTA and CDR2 as FQGNSA. The CDR3 covers 15 residues. To note about this clonotype: The target antigen is unknown.

With no exceptions, donors were healthy Caucasians. Findings of the study overall: Models predicted less out-of-frame TCR alpha sharing in monozygotic twins than was found. Within cord blood, abundant beta clonotypes carried fewer insertions, but memory repertoires showed no such trend.

This chain uses TRBV7-2 with TRBJ2-3, with 7 bases matching TRBD2. The specimen was cord blood. This receptor was taken from a newborn girl in good health. The CDR3 loop reads CASSSGGTSTDTQYF. CDR3 DNA: TGTGCCAGCAGCTCGGGGGGTACTAGCACAGATACGCAGTATTTT. Filled out from reference TRBV7-2 and TRBJ2-3, the complete variable domain reads GAGVSQSPSNKVTEKGKDVELRCDPISGHTALYWYRQSLGQGLEFLIYFQGNSAPDKSGLPSDRFSAERTGGSVSTLTIQRTQQEDSAVYLCASSSGGTSTDTQYFGPGTRLTVL.